This TCR beta chain originates from a study of beta chain features in type 1 diabetes. Study background: There was similarity between patients and healthy donors in age, gender and cell yields. General study results and limits: When cDNA is sequenced, cells with high TCR expression could be over-represented.

Staining for CD45RO/CCR7/CD25/CD127/CD95/CD27 allowed sorting of CD4+ naive, central memory, regulatory and stem cell-like memory cells. Each sorted population was over 95% pure. On this clone: The antigen is unknown.

Expressed TCRB transcripts got sequenced, as all isolated RNA was reverse transcribed. Method: immunoSEQ multiplex PCR; TCRdb's copy keeps in-frame clones and lacks some. Of 350,000 to 400,000 clones listed, more than 13% were seen once; the top ten hold roughly 0.019%. J was trimmed by 7 bases and V by 5 bases; bases with no gene match: 10. This CDR3 region has 14 residues. Germline V gene lookup returns CDR1 SGHTA and CDR2 FQGTGA. V gene TRBV7-3 combines with J gene TRBJ2-7; 8 nucleotides line up with TRBD2. Sequencing was done on a sample of naive CD4+ T cells from blood. This TCR was recovered from a woman aged 18 to 35 in good health. CDR3 residues: CASSKSGRVSEQYF. CDR3 coding DNA: TGTGCCAGCAGCAAAAGCGGGAGAGTTTCGGAGCAGTACTTC.